The clone carrying this T cell receptor beta chain was found once. Its cognate antigen is unknown. These data originate in a study of T cell responses to AZD1222 COVID-19 vaccine. Study in general: Combined were second doses at about 4 or about 12 weeks.

The CDR3 loop spans 14 amino acids. Trimming took off 6 bases at V and 2 bases at J, with 12 bases between the two ends. Per the germline V gene, CDR1 is MGHDK and CDR2 is SYGVNS. Study-level findings and limits: As reported, nearly half of all spike-specific TCRs target variant regions that are unmutated. Most donors were white British and more were female, and clonal diversity was possibly underestimated.

The protocol was immunoSEQ multiplex PCR, while the TCRdb copy is restricted to in-frame clones and leaves out a portion. This sample has some 150,000 clones; roughly 89% occur once, and the top ten carry 4% to 6%. The V and J genes are TRBV25-1 and TRBJ2-3, with a tentative D call TRBD2 (5 bases). The receptor comes from an adult in good health. Material: peripheral blood, obtained on day 0 of AZD1222 vaccination. The CDR3 spells CASRGLINTDTQYF. Written as DNA, the CDR3 is TGTGCCAGCAGAGGACTGATAAACACAGATACGCAGTATTTT.